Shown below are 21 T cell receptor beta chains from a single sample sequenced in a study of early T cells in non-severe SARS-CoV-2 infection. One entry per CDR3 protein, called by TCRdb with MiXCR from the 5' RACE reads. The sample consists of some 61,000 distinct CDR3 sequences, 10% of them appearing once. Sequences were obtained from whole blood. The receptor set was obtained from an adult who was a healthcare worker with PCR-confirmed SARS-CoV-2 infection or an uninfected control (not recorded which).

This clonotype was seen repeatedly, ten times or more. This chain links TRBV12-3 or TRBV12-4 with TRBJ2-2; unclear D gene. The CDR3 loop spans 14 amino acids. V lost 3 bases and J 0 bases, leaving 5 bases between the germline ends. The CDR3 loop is CASSFSPNTGELFF. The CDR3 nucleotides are TGTGCCAGCAGTTTTTCCCCGAACACCGGGGAGCTGTTTTTT.

The CDR3 protein is CASSHQRGDNSPLHF. The CDR3 nucleotides are TGTGCCAGCAGCCATCAAAGGGGGGATAATTCACCCCTCCACTTT. The chain employs TRBV4-2 and TRBJ1-6; a possible D gene is TRBD1 (6 bases). CDR1 and CDR2 from the germline V gene are LGHNA and YNFKEQ. The germline V and J ends were trimmed by 3 bases and 5 bases, with 11 bases remaining between them. CDR3 length: 15 residues.

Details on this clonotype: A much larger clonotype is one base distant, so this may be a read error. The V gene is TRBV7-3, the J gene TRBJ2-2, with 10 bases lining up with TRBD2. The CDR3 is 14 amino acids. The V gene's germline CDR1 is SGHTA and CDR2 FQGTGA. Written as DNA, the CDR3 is TGTGTCAGCAGCGGGACTAGCGCTTCCGGGGAGCTGTTTTTT. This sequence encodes CVSSGTSASGELFF.

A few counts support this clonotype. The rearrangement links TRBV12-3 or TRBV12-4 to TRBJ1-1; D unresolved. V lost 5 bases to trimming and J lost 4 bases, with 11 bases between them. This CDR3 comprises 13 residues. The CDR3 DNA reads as TGTGCCAGCAGTAGGTTGGGGATCACTGAAGCTTTCTTT. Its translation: CASSRLGITEAFF.

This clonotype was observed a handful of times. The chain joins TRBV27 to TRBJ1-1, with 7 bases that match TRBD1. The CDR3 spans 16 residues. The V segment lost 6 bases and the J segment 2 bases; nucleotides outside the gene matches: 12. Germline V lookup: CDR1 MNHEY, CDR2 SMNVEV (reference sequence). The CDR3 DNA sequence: TGTGCCAGCAGGGAGACAGGGTCAGGGAGTAACACTGAAGCTTTCTTT. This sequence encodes CASRETGSGSNTEAFF.

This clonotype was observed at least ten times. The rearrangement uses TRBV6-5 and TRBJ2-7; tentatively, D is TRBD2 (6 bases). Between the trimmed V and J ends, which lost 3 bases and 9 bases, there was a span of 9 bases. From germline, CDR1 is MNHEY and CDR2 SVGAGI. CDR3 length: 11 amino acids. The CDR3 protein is CASSYREWQYF. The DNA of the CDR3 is TGTGCCAGCAGTTATCGGGAGTGGCAGTACTTC.

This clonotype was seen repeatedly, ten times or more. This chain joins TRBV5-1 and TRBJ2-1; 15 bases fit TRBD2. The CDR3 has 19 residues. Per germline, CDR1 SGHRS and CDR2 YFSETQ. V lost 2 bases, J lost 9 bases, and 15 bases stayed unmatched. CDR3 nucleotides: TGCGCCAGCAGCTTCGGACTAGCGGGAGGGCCCTCTTCTACGGTTGAGCAGTTCTTC. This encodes CASSFGLAGGPSSTVEQFF.

CDR3 loop: CASSVEGWDEQYF. CDR3 sequence (DNA): TGTGCCAGCAGCGTAGAAGGTTGGGACGAGCAGTACTTC. This sequence joins TRBV9 and TRBJ2-7, with no clear D. Trimming cost V 0 bases and J 5 bases, with 9 bases left between them. The CDR3 sequence is 13 residues long. Germline CDR1 is SGDLS and CDR2 is YYNGEE. Full variable domain (outside the CDR3, taken from reference TRBV9 and TRBJ2-7): DSGVTQTPKHLITATGQRVTLRCSPRSGDLSVYWYQQSLDQGLQFLIQYYNGEERAKGNILERFSAQQFPDLHSELNLSSLELGDSALYFCASSVEGWDEQYFGPGTRLTVT.

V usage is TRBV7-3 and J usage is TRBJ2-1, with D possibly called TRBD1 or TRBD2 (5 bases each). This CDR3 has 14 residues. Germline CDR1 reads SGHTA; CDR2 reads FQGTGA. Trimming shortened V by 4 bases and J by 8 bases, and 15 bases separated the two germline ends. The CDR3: CASSSEGRGDEQFF. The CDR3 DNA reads TGTGCCAGCAGCTCCGAGGGGCGAGGGGATGAGCAGTTCTTC.

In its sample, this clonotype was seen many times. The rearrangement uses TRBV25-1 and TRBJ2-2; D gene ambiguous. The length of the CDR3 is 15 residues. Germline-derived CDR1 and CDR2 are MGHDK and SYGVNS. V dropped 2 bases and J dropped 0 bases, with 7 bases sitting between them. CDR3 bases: TGTGCCAGCAGTGAAGACACAACGAACACCGGGGAGCTGTTTTTT. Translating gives CASSEDTTNTGELFF.

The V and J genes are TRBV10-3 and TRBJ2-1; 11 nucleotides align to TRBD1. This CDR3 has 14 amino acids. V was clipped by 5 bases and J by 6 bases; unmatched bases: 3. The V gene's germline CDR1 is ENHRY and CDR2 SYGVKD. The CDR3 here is CAISPGQGVNEQFF. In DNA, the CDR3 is TGTGCCATCAGTCCGGGACAGGGGGTCAATGAGCAGTTCTTC.

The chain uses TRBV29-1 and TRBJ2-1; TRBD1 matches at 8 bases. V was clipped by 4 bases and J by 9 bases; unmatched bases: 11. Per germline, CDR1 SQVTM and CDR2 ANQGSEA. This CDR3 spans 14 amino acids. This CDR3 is CSVVARGRYGEQFF. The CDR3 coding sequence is TGCAGCGTTGTGGCCAGGGGGCGGTATGGTGAGCAGTTCTTC.

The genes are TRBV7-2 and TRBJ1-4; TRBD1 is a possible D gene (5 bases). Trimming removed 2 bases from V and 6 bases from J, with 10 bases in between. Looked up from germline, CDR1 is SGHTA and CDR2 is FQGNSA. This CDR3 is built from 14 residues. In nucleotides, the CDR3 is TGTGCCAGCAGCTTAATGCGAGGGGATGAAAAACTGTTTTTT. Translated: CASSLMRGDEKLFF.

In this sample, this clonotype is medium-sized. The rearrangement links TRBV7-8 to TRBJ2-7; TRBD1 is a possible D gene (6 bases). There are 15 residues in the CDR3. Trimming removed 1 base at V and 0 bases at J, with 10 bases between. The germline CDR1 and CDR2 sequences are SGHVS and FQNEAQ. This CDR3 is CASSLVQGPSYEQYF. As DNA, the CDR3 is TGTGCCAGCAGCTTAGTACAGGGCCCCTCCTACGAGCAGTACTTC.

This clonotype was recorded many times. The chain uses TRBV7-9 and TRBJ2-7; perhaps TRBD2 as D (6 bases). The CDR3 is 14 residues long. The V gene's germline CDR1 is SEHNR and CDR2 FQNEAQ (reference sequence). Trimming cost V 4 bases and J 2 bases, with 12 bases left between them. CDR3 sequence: CASSSGTPAYEQYF. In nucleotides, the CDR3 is TGTGCCAGCAGCTCAGGGACTCCTGCCTACGAGCAGTACTTC. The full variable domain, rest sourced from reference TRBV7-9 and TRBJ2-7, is DTGVSQNPRHKITKRGQNVTFRCDPISEHNRLYWYRQTLGQGPEFLTYFQNEAQLEKSRLLSDRFSAERPKGSFSTLEIQRTEQGDSAMYLCASSSGTPAYEQYFGPGTRLTVT.

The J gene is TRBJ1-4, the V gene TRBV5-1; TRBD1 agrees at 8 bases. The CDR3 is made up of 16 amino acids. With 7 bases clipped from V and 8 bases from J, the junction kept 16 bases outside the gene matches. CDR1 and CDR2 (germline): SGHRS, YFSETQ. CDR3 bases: TGCGCCAGCGGCCGAACCGGACAGGGAGGATCGGAAAAACTGTTTTTT. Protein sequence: CASGRTGQGGSEKLFF.

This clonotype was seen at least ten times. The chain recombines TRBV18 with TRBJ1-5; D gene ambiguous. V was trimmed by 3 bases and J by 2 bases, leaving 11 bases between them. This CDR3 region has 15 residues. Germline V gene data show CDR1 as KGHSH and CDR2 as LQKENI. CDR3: CASSPRAGGNQPQHF. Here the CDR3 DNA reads TGTGCCAGCTCACCTCGGGCCGGGGGCAATCAGCCCCAGCATTTT.

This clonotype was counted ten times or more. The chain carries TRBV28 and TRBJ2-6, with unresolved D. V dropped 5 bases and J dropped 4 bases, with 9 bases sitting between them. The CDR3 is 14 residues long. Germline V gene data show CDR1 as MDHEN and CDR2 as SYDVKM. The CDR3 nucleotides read TGTGCCAGCAGTAGCCACACCGGGGCCAACGTCCTGACTTTC. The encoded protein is CASSSHTGANVLTF.

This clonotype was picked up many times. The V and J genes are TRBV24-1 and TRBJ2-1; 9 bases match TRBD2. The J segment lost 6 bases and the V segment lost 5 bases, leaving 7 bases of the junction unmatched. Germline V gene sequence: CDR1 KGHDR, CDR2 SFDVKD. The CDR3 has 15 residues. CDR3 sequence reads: CATSAIAGAGNEQFF. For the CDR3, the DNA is TGTGCCACCAGTGCTATAGCGGGAGCAGGCAATGAGCAGTTCTTC.

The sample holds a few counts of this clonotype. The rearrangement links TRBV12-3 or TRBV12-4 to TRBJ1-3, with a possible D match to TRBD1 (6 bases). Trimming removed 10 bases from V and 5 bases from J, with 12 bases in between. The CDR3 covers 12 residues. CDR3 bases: TGTGCCATCCAATGGGACAGAAACACCATATATTTT. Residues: CAIQWDRNTIYF.

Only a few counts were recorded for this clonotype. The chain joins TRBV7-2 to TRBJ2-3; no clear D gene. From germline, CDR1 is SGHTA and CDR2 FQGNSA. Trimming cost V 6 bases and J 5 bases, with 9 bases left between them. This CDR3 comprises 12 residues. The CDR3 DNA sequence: TGTGCCAGCAGTGTGTTTGGAGATACGCAGTATTTT. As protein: CASSVFGDTQYF.